This passage covers 14 T cell receptor beta chains from one sample sequenced in a study of identifying expanded T cells in peripheral blood. Profiling relied on immunoSEQ multiplex PCR, and the TCRdb table lists in-frame clones only, not all of them. The sample shows 80,000 to 90,000 clones, about 90% of them seen only once. Material: blood. These receptors all stem from a person aged 18 to 75 in good health.

This clone came up once. The CDR3 DNA sequence: TGTGCCAGCAGCTGGTTAGCGGGGCATAGCACAGATACGCAGTATTTT. Protein product: CASSWLAGHSTDTQYF. This chain connects TRBV7-9 to TRBJ2-3; 8 bases align to TRBD2. J was trimmed by 0 bases and V by 4 bases; bases with no gene match: 6. This CDR3 has 16 residues. Germline V gene lookup returns CDR1 SEHNR and CDR2 FQNEAQ (reference sequence).

The chain carries TRBV6-6 and TRBJ2-3; D might be TRBD2 (6 bases). This CDR3 is 14 amino acids long. Deletions cut 4 bases from V and 0 bases from J, with 8 bases between. Germline V CDR1 and CDR2: MNHNY, SVGAGI (reference sequence). This CDR3 reads CASSWGDSTDTQYF. For the CDR3, the DNA is TGTGCCAGCAGTTGGGGGGATAGCACAGATACGCAGTATTTT.

This clone was seen only once. CDR3 in amino acids: CASSLMMWNTEAFF. Here the CDR3 DNA reads TGCGCCAGCAGCTTGATGATGTGGAACACTGAAGCTTTCTTT. The rearrangement joins TRBV5-1 to TRBJ1-1; D ambiguous. With 1 base removed from V and 1 base from J, the gap between germline ends came to 8 bases. The CDR3 covers 14 residues. Germline lookup yields CDR1 SGHRS and CDR2 YFSETQ.

This chain links TRBV20-1 with TRBJ1-1; possible D gene TRBD1, 5 bases. Germline values: CDR1 DFQATT, CDR2 SNEGSKA (reference sequence). The V gene lost 7 bases and the J gene lost 0 bases, with 6 bases spanning the gap. The CDR3 is 11 amino acids. This CDR3 reads CSVGLNTEAFF. The CDR3 nucleotides are TGCAGTGTGGGGCTGAACACTGAAGCTTTCTTT.

The rearrangement links TRBV6-1 to TRBJ2-7; 10 positions match TRBD2. The CDR3 consists of 15 residues. Losses at the gene ends were 5 bases for V and 4 bases for J; bases not matched to a gene: 8. The germline V gene encodes CDR1 MNHNS and CDR2 SASEGT. CDR3 bases: TGTGCCAGCAGTAAACCGGGACTAGCGCTTTACGAGCAGTACTTC. Its protein product is CASSKPGLALYEQYF.

The chain couples TRBV6-1 to TRBJ1-3; D gene unclear. The CDR3 is made up of 15 amino acids. Looked up from germline, CDR1 is MNHNS and CDR2 is SASEGT. V dropped 2 bases and J dropped 3 bases, with 11 bases sitting between them. CDR3 amino acids: CASSELGVSGNTIYF. CDR3 nucleotides: TGTGCCAGCAGTGAATTAGGTGTAAGTGGAAACACCATATATTTT.

This chain joins TRBV27 and TRBJ2-7; TRBD2 might be the D (5 bases). V was clipped by 5 bases and J by 0 bases, with 17 bases between them. Germline V gene data show CDR1 as MNHEY and CDR2 as SMNVEV (reference sequence). This CDR3 comprises 16 residues. This chain's CDR3 is CASSVGRAVSSYEQYF. DNA of the CDR3: TGTGCCAGCAGTGTCGGAAGAGCGGTGAGCTCCTACGAGCAGTACTTC.

The chain links TRBV6-1 to TRBJ1-4, with TRBD1 matching over 8 bases. Germline trimming cut 2 bases from V and 7 bases from J; bases unmatched to any gene: 3. The CDR3 extends over 14 amino acids. Germline V gives CDR1 MNHNS, CDR2 SASEGT. This chain's CDR3 is CASSEPGGLEKLFF. The CDR3 nucleotides read TGTGCCAGCAGTGAACCAGGGGGCCTTGAAAAACTGTTTTTT.

The CDR3 DNA is TGTGCCAGTACAAGGGGGGTCGGTTCTGGAAACACCATATATTTT. Amino acid sequence: CASTRGVGSGNTIYF. This sequence joins TRBV6-5 and TRBJ1-3; perhaps TRBD1 as D (6 bases). There are 15 residues in the CDR3. V was cut by 9 bases and J by 1 base, with 16 bases left in between. CDR1 is MNHEY, CDR2 SVGAGI, per germline.

The chain is built from TRBV19 and TRBJ2-1, with 8 nucleotides matching TRBD2. CDR3 size: 19 residues. V shed 4 bases and J 10 bases; nucleotides not matched to a gene: 24. Germline CDR1 LNHDA, CDR2 SQIVND (reference sequence). The CDR3 loop reads CASSSPTGLAGGISREQFF. The CDR3 coding sequence is TGTGCCAGTAGTAGCCCTACCGGTCTTGCGGGGGGAATCTCTAGGGAGCAGTTCTTC.

The CDR3 loop is CASSDPTGDEKLFF. As DNA, the CDR3 is TGTGCCAGCAGTGACCCTACAGGGGATGAAAAACTGTTTTTT. The chain links TRBV6-1 to TRBJ1-4; 7 bases align to TRBD1. Trimming cost V 3 bases and J 6 bases; bases outside gene matches: 4. The germline V gene encodes CDR1 MNHNS and CDR2 SASEGT. The CDR3 totals 14 residues.

This clone appeared once. The chain has TRBV6-5 and TRBJ1-1; possibly TRBD1 for D (6 bases). The V gene lost 7 bases and the J gene lost 4 bases, with 13 bases spanning the gap. CDR3 size: 13 residues. Germline values: CDR1 MNHEY, CDR2 SVGAGI. The CDR3 spells CASKGQQGTEAFF. The CDR3 bases are TGTGCCAGCAAGGGACAACAGGGCACTGAAGCTTTCTTT.

This clone was observed a single time. This chain links TRBV5-6 with TRBJ2-3; a possible D gene is TRBD2 (6 bases). This CDR3 is 12 amino acids long. Germline CDR1 is SGHDT and CDR2 is YYEEEE. V lost 5 bases to trimming and J lost 6 bases, with 10 bases between them. This CDR3 reads CASRSRGDTQYF. CDR3 DNA: TGTGCCAGCAGGTCCCGGGGGGATACGCAGTATTTT.

The chain has TRBV18 and TRBJ2-7, with D possibly being TRBD2 (6 bases). V lost 4 bases, J lost 2 bases, and 9 bases lay in between. Germline CDR1 KGHSH, CDR2 LQKENI. The CDR3 runs to 13 residues. CDR3 region: CASSLRGTYEQYF. The CDR3 coding sequence is TGTGCCAGCTCACTACGGGGGACCTACGAGCAGTACTTC.